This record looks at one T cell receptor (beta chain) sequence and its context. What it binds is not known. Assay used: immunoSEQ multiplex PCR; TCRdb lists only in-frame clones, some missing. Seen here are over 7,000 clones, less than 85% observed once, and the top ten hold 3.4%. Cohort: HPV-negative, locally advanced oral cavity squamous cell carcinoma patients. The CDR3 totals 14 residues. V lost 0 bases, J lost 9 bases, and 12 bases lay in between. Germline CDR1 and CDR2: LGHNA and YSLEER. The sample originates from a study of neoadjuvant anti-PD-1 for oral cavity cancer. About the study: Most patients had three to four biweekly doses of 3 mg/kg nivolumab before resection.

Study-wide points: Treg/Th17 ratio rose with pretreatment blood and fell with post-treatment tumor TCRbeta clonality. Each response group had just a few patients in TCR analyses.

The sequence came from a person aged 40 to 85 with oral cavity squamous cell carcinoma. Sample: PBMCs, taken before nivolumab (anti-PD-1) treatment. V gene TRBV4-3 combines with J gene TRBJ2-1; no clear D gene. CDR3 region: CASSQDLNWVEQFF. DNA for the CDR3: TGCGCCAGCAGCCAAGATCTAAATTGGGTTGAGCAGTTCTTC.